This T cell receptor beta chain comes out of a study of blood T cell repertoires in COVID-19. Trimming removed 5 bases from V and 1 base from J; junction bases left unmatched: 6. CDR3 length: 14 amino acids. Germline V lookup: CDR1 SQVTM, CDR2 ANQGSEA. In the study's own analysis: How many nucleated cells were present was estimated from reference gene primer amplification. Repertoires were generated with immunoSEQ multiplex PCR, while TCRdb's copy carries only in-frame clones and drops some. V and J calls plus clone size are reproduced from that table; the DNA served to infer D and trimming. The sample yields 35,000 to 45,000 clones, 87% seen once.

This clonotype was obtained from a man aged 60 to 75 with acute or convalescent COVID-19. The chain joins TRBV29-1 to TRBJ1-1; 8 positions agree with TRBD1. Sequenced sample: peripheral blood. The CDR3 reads CSVLETGANTEAFF. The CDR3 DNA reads TGCAGCGTTCTAGAGACAGGGGCGAACACTGAAGCTTTCTTT.